This T cell receptor (beta chain) was documented in a study of CD8+ T cells in alopecia areata. Whole-study context: Tofacitinib therapy took 6 to 18 months; 6 months off drug came after.

CDR1 and CDR2 from the germline V gene are MDHEN and SYDVKM. The length of the CDR3 is 13 residues. V dropped 8 bases and J dropped 4; count of bases not matched to a gene: 7. Treatment meaning: oral pan-JAK inhibitor, 5-10 mg twice daily. Following extraction, RNA underwent reverse transcription to cDNA, which served as the sequencing template. Data came from immunoSEQ multiplex PCR; TCRdb stores just in-frame clones and leaves some out. The sample comprises approximately 210,000 clones, roughly two fifths of which are singletons, and around 2.8% rests with the top ten. V and J are TRBV28 and TRBJ1-1, with TRBD1 matching over 7 bases. Material: CD4+ T cells sorted from blood, obtained at approximately week 37, from a patient treated with tofacitinib. This receptor was taken from a human donor with alopecia areata. CDR3 region: CASLQGLGTEAFF. CDR3 in DNA: TGTGCCAGCTTACAGGGGCTAGGCACTGAAGCTTTCTTT.